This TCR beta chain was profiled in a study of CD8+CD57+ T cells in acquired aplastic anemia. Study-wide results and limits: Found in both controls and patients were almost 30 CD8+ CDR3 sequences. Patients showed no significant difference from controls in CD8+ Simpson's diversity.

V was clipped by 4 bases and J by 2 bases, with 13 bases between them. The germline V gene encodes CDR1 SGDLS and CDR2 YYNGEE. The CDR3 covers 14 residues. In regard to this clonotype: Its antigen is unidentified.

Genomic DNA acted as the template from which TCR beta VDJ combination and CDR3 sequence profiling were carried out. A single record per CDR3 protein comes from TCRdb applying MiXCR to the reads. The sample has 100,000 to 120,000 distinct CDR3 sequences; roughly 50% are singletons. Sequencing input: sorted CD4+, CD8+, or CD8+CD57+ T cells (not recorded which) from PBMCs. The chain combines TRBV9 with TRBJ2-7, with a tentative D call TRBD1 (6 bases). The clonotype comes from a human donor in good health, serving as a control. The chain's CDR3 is CASSIGQTAYEQYF. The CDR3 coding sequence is TGTGCCAGCAGCATTGGACAGACAGCCTACGAGCAGTACTTC.